A selection of T cell receptor beta chains follows, all from one sample in a study of blood T cell repertoires in COVID-19. Here immunoSEQ multiplex PCR was the method, and the copy in TCRdb shows in-frame clones only, minus some. The table lists fewer than 200,000 clones, roughly 87% of them singletons, with 3% to 4.5% in the top ten. The sample taken for sequencing was peripheral blood. The receptor source for this set is a woman aged 60-75 years who had recovered from COVID-19. Each CDR3 is given with its conserved first and last residue. D genes are given only for firm matches. Clone size appears in some rows only: once, few, many, or a class for an expanded clone.

d_gene: TRBD2
j_gene: TRBJ2-7
abundance: -
v_gene: TRBV4-2
CDR3nt: TGTGCCAGCAGCCGGGGGGGAGACTCCTACGAGCAGTACTTC
CDR3aa: CASSRGGDSYEQYF

d_gene: TRBD1
j_gene: TRBJ1-2
abundance: -
v_gene: TRBV28
CDR3nt: TGTGCCAGCGGGACAGGGATTCTTGGCTACACCTTC
CDR3aa: CASGTGILGYTF

d_gene: -
j_gene: TRBJ2-7
abundance: once
v_gene: TRBV6-5
CDR3nt: TGTGCCAGCAAGTTAGGACAGTTCAACGAGCAGTACTTC
CDR3aa: CASKLGQFNEQYF

d_gene: TRBD1
j_gene: TRBJ1-2
abundance: -
v_gene: TRBV12-3/TRBV12-4
CDR3nt: TGTGCCAGCACTCGGGACAGTAACTATGGCTACACCTTC
CDR3aa: CASTRDSNYGYTF

d_gene: TRBD2
j_gene: TRBJ2-1
abundance: -
v_gene: TRBV6-2/TRBV6-3
CDR3nt: TGTGCCAGCAGTTCCTCCGGGACTACCAATGAGCAGTTCTTC
CDR3aa: CASSSSGTTNEQFF

d_gene: TRBD1
j_gene: TRBJ1-2
abundance: -
v_gene: TRBV2
CDR3nt: TGTGCCAGCAGAATCCCCCCGGGACAGGGGGCCTTCAACTATGGCTACACCTTC
CDR3aa: CASRIPPGQGAFNYGYTF

d_gene: TRBD2
j_gene: TRBJ2-5
abundance: -
v_gene: TRBV3-1/TRBV3-2
CDR3nt: TGTGCCAGCAGCCAAGGGTCAGGGACTAGCGGGGGGGCCGAGGAGACCCAGTACTTC
CDR3aa: CASSQGSGTSGGAEETQYF

d_gene: -
j_gene: TRBJ1-1
abundance: -
v_gene: TRBV7-9
CDR3nt: TGTGCCAGCAGACAGGGTTGGACCACTGAAGCTTTCTTT
CDR3aa: CASRQGWTTEAFF

d_gene: TRBD1
j_gene: TRBJ2-1
abundance: -
v_gene: TRBV11-3
CDR3nt: TGTGCCAGCAGCCTCGGGACAGCCTACAATGAGCAGTTCTTC
CDR3aa: CASSLGTAYNEQFF

d_gene: TRBD1
j_gene: TRBJ2-7
abundance: -
v_gene: TRBV6-1
CDR3nt: TGTGCCAGCAGTGCCGAGCCAGGGACAGGGGGCTTGTACGAGCAGTACTTC
CDR3aa: CASSAEPGTGGLYEQYF

d_gene: TRBD1
j_gene: TRBJ1-1
abundance: -
v_gene: TRBV6-5
CDR3nt: TGTGCCAGCAGCCAATTGACAGGGAGCGCTGAAGCTTTCTTT
CDR3aa: CASSQLTGSAEAFF

d_gene: TRBD2
j_gene: TRBJ2-5
abundance: -
v_gene: TRBV29-1
CDR3nt: TGCAGCGTTGAATCTAGCGGGGGGGAGACCCAGTACTTC
CDR3aa: CSVESSGGETQYF

d_gene: TRBD1
j_gene: TRBJ1-5
abundance: -
v_gene: TRBV5-1
CDR3nt: TGCGCCAGCAGGAGCGGGACAGGGGGACATCAGCCCCAGCATTTT
CDR3aa: CASRSGTGGHQPQHF

d_gene: TRBD1
j_gene: TRBJ2-5
abundance: -
v_gene: TRBV14
CDR3nt: TGTGCCAGCAGCTTTCGGGACAGGGGATGGGCCCAAGAGACCCAGTACTTC
CDR3aa: CASSFRDRGWAQETQYF

d_gene: -
j_gene: TRBJ2-1
abundance: -
v_gene: TRBV24-1
CDR3nt: TGTGCCACCAGTGATGGCAGGGCATTTGAGCAGTTCTTC
CDR3aa: CATSDGRAFEQFF

d_gene: -
j_gene: TRBJ2-1
abundance: -
v_gene: TRBV3-1/TRBV3-2
CDR3nt: TGTGCCAGCAGCCAATCAGCGGCTCGACTCCCGTATGAGCAGTTCTTC
CDR3aa: CASSQSAARLPYEQFF

d_gene: -
j_gene: TRBJ2-3
abundance: -
v_gene: TRBV19
CDR3nt: TGTGCCAGTAGTAAGACTCGTAGCACAGATACGCAGTATTTT
CDR3aa: CASSKTRSTDTQYF

d_gene: TRBD2
j_gene: TRBJ2-5
abundance: -
v_gene: TRBV28
CDR3nt: TGTGCCAGCAGTTTTGGACTAGCGGGGGGGCAAGAGACCCAGTACTTC
CDR3aa: CASSFGLAGGQETQYF

d_gene: -
j_gene: TRBJ2-6
abundance: -
v_gene: TRBV7-6
CDR3nt: TGTGCCAGCAGCTTACTGCAGGGGACGGGGGCCAACGTCCTGACTTTC
CDR3aa: CASSLLQGTGANVLTF

d_gene: -
j_gene: TRBJ2-5
abundance: few
v_gene: TRBV28
CDR3nt: TGTGCCAGCTCTTCCGAGACCCAGTACTTC
CDR3aa: CASSSETQYF

d_gene: TRBD1
j_gene: TRBJ1-5
abundance: -
v_gene: TRBV7-9
CDR3nt: TGTGCCAGCAGCTTAAGTGGACAGGGGATTAATCAGCCCCAGCATTTT
CDR3aa: CASSLSGQGINQPQHF

d_gene: TRBD2
j_gene: TRBJ2-7
abundance: -
v_gene: TRBV27
CDR3nt: TGTGCCAGCAGTATAAGCGGGGGGGGATCCTACGAGCAGTACTTC
CDR3aa: CASSISGGGSYEQYF

d_gene: -
j_gene: TRBJ1-3
abundance: -
v_gene: TRBV7-9
CDR3nt: TGTGCCAGCAGCTTAGCCACAGGCTCTGGAAACACCATATATTTT
CDR3aa: CASSLATGSGNTIYF

d_gene: -
j_gene: TRBJ2-1
abundance: -
v_gene: TRBV6-5
CDR3nt: TGTGCCAGCAGGGACACGGACAATGAGCAGTTCTTC
CDR3aa: CASRDTDNEQFF

d_gene: -
j_gene: TRBJ2-2
abundance: -
v_gene: TRBV5-1
CDR3nt: TGCGCCAGCAGCTTGGACCCCCCCGGGAGTGGGGAGCTGTTTTTT
CDR3aa: CASSLDPPGSGELFF

d_gene: TRBD1
j_gene: TRBJ1-2
abundance: -
v_gene: TRBV9
CDR3nt: TGTGCCAGCAGCGCAGGACAGGGGAATTATGGCTACACCTTC
CDR3aa: CASSAGQGNYGYTF

d_gene: -
j_gene: TRBJ1-5
abundance: once
v_gene: TRBV2
CDR3nt: TGTGCCAGCTCCCAAGGAGGCAGTATAGGCAATCAGCCCCAGCATTTT
CDR3aa: CASSQGGSIGNQPQHF

d_gene: -
j_gene: TRBJ1-3
abundance: -
v_gene: TRBV20-1
CDR3nt: TGCAGTGCTAGAAACAGAAACACCATATATTTT
CDR3aa: CSARNRNTIYF

d_gene: -
j_gene: TRBJ1-4
abundance: -
v_gene: TRBV11-2
CDR3nt: TGTGCCAGCAATATAATGGCGGGAGATGAAAAACTGTTTTTT
CDR3aa: CASNIMAGDEKLFF

d_gene: TRBD1
j_gene: TRBJ1-1
abundance: -
v_gene: TRBV6-6
CDR3nt: TGTGCCAGCAGTTACTCGACGGGACAGGGTACTGAAGCTTTCTTT
CDR3aa: CASSYSTGQGTEAFF

d_gene: -
j_gene: TRBJ2-7
abundance: -
v_gene: TRBV3-1/TRBV3-2
CDR3nt: TGTGCCAGCAGCCTAAATTCCTACGAGCAGTACTTC
CDR3aa: CASSLNSYEQYF

d_gene: TRBD2
j_gene: TRBJ2-1
abundance: -
v_gene: TRBV10-3
CDR3nt: TGTGCCATCAGTGAGTCGTTAGCGGGGGGGCATGAGCAGTTCTTC
CDR3aa: CAISESLAGGHEQFF

d_gene: TRBD1
j_gene: TRBJ2-1
abundance: -
v_gene: TRBV5-1
CDR3nt: TGCGCCAGCAGCTCCCGGACAGGGGGCATCTACAATGAGCAGTTCTTC
CDR3aa: CASSSRTGGIYNEQFF

d_gene: TRBD1
j_gene: TRBJ1-5
abundance: -
v_gene: TRBV30
CDR3nt: TGTGCCTGGAGTTCCGACAGGGGTGGCAATCAGCCCCAGCATTTT
CDR3aa: CAWSSDRGGNQPQHF

d_gene: TRBD2
j_gene: TRBJ2-5
abundance: -
v_gene: TRBV28
CDR3nt: TGTGCCAGCAGTTCGCGACTAGCGGGGTTCCAAGAGACCCAGTACTTC
CDR3aa: CASSSRLAGFQETQYF

d_gene: -
j_gene: TRBJ1-5
abundance: -
v_gene: TRBV28
CDR3nt: TGTGCCAGCAGTTTAGGGCAGGGCAATCAGCCCCAGCATTTT
CDR3aa: CASSLGQGNQPQHF

d_gene: -
j_gene: TRBJ2-7
abundance: -
v_gene: TRBV9
CDR3nt: TGTGCCAGCAGCGTAGGTGCGGACATAGGCTCCTACGAGCAGTACTTC
CDR3aa: CASSVGADIGSYEQYF

d_gene: TRBD1
j_gene: TRBJ2-1
abundance: -
v_gene: TRBV10-1
CDR3nt: TGCGCCAGCAGTGAGTCGGGCAGGGGGCACAATGAGCAGTTCTTC
CDR3aa: CASSESGRGHNEQFF

d_gene: -
j_gene: TRBJ1-4
abundance: -
v_gene: TRBV19
CDR3nt: TGTGCCAGTAGTATACCGGACAGAGAAAATGAAAAACTGTTTTTT
CDR3aa: CASSIPDRENEKLFF

d_gene: -
j_gene: TRBJ1-2
abundance: -
v_gene: TRBV19
CDR3nt: TGTGCCAGTGGTCGCGGGGGAGCTAACTATGGCTACACCTTC
CDR3aa: CASGRGGANYGYTF

d_gene: -
j_gene: TRBJ1-5
abundance: -
v_gene: TRBV7-9
CDR3nt: TGTGCCAGCAGCTTACAGGGGCCGAGCAATCAGCCCCAGCATTTT
CDR3aa: CASSLQGPSNQPQHF

d_gene: -
j_gene: TRBJ1-1
abundance: -
v_gene: TRBV12-3/TRBV12-4
CDR3nt: TGTGCCAGCAGTTTCCGACAGAACACTGAAGCTTTCTTT
CDR3aa: CASSFRQNTEAFF

d_gene: -
j_gene: TRBJ1-4
abundance: -
v_gene: TRBV3-1/TRBV3-2
CDR3nt: TGTGCCAGCAGCCAAAAAGTCACGATCCGGGTGTACGAAAAACTGTTTTTT
CDR3aa: CASSQKVTIRVYEKLFF

d_gene: -
j_gene: TRBJ2-5
abundance: -
v_gene: TRBV5-1
CDR3nt: TGCGCCAGCAGCTTTTCAGGGCTCCAAGAGACCCAGTACTTC
CDR3aa: CASSFSGLQETQYF

d_gene: -
j_gene: TRBJ2-6
abundance: -
v_gene: TRBV5-1
CDR3nt: TGCGCCAGCAGCTTGGTAGGGGGCTCTGGGGCCAACGTCCTGACTTTC
CDR3aa: CASSLVGGSGANVLTF

d_gene: TRBD1
j_gene: TRBJ2-2
abundance: -
v_gene: TRBV6-5
CDR3nt: TGTGCCAGCACCCCCTCCAGGGGGCTCACCGGGGAGCTGTTTTTT
CDR3aa: CASTPSRGLTGELFF

d_gene: -
j_gene: TRBJ1-4
abundance: -
v_gene: TRBV6-1
CDR3nt: TGTGCCAGCAGTGAAATGCGGGGCTTTAATGAAAAACTGTTTTTT
CDR3aa: CASSEMRGFNEKLFF

d_gene: -
j_gene: TRBJ1-1
abundance: -
v_gene: TRBV9
CDR3nt: TGTGCCAGCAGCGTAGCGCCGGGGGGGTCCACTGAAGCTTTCTTT
CDR3aa: CASSVAPGGSTEAFF

d_gene: -
j_gene: TRBJ1-1
abundance: once
v_gene: TRBV5-1
CDR3nt: TGCGCCAGCAGCTTTAGCAATCCATCGAACACTGAAGCTTTCTTT
CDR3aa: CASSFSNPSNTEAFF

d_gene: -
j_gene: TRBJ2-2
abundance: -
v_gene: TRBV6-6
CDR3nt: TGTGCCAGCAGTTCGATCGGGACACAGAACACCGGGGAGCTGTTTTTT
CDR3aa: CASSSIGTQNTGELFF

d_gene: -
j_gene: TRBJ2-3
abundance: -
v_gene: TRBV15
CDR3nt: TGTGCCACCAACCAGCGGCTTAGCACAGATACGCAGTATTTT
CDR3aa: CATNQRLSTDTQYF

d_gene: TRBD2
j_gene: TRBJ2-1
abundance: -
v_gene: TRBV5-4
CDR3nt: TGTGCCAGCAGCCACCGAGCGGGGGCCGCCTACAATGAGCAGTTCTTC
CDR3aa: CASSHRAGAAYNEQFF

d_gene: -
j_gene: TRBJ1-2
abundance: -
v_gene: TRBV19
CDR3nt: TGTGCCAGTAGTACCGTACAGGGAAACTATGGCTACACCTTC
CDR3aa: CASSTVQGNYGYTF

d_gene: TRBD1
j_gene: TRBJ1-1
abundance: -
v_gene: TRBV7-9
CDR3nt: TGTGCCAGCAGCCTGGGACAGGGGCTTCGGGCTTTCTTT
CDR3aa: CASSLGQGLRAFF

d_gene: -
j_gene: TRBJ1-6
abundance: -
v_gene: TRBV27
CDR3nt: TGTGCCAGCAGTTTATCGACGGGGTATAATTCACCCCTCCACTTT
CDR3aa: CASSLSTGYNSPLHF